This note documents a single T cell receptor beta chain sequence. Healthy adults negative for HIV, lacking recent acute infections or vaccinations, served as donors. Those who donated, Caucasian adults without exception, all lived in Nashville, Tennessee. Germline V gene sequence: CDR1 MNHEY, CDR2 SMNVEV (reference sequence). V gave up 8 bases and J gave up 5 bases; unmatched junction bases: 7. This CDR3 is 13 amino acids long. In replicate PCRs of unsorted PBMC, approximately 310 ng DNA, about 30,000 T cell genomes, was used. Produced via immunoSEQ multiplex PCR; TCRdb's table is partial and in-frame only. The sample records 450,000 to 500,000 clones, more than 75% being singletons. These data are taken from a study of shared clonotypes between healthy human individuals.

This chain links TRBV27 with TRBJ2-5; TRBD2 matches 8 bases. Sample: PBMCs. This TCR was recovered from a woman aged 40 to 49 in good health. Some clones in this sample may be carry-over from other donors' samples. CDR3 sequence (DNA): TGTGCCAGCCGGGGGGGAGCACGGGAGACCCAGTACTTC. Its translation is CASRGGARETQYF.